These T cell receptor beta chains were read from a single sample in a study of blood T cell repertoires in COVID-19. Profiling relied on immunoSEQ multiplex PCR, and the TCRdb table lists in-frame clones only, not all of them. The table has tens of thousands of clones, over 65% seen once; the top ten hold approximately 10%. Sequenced sample: peripheral blood. The receptor set was obtained from a man older than 75 with COVID-19, enrolled during active disease. The CDR3 runs from the conserved cysteine through the conserved F or W. The order of the fields is D gene, V gene, J gene, CDR3 length, clone size, CDR3 DNA, CDR3 protein. D genes are given only for firm matches. Size is stated for part of the rows, as once, few or many counts, or as a class when the clone is expanded.

>.|TRBV19|TRBJ1-5|15|.
TGTGCCAGTAGTTTAAGCGGCCGGCGTAATCAGCCCCAGCATTTT
CASSLSGRRNQPQHF
>TRBD1|TRBV4-3|TRBJ2-7|15|.
TGCGCCAGCAGCCAAGGGGACCAGGGGGCTTACGAGCAGTACTTC
CASSQGDQGAYEQYF
>TRBD2|TRBV27|TRBJ2-5|16|.
TGTGCCAGCAGTTTGTCCGGGGGGGCCTCCGGGGAGACCCAGTACTTC
CASSLSGGASGETQYF
>TRBD1|TRBV12-3/TRBV12-4|TRBJ2-4|13|.
TGTGCCAGCAGTTTCGCAGGGGGCAACATTCAGTACTTC
CASSFAGGNIQYF
>.|TRBV6-5|TRBJ1-2|14|.
TGTGCCAGCAGACGAGACAGACTCGACTATGGCTACACCTTC
CASRRDRLDYGYTF
>.|TRBV18|TRBJ2-3|13|.
TGTGCCAGCTCCCCCAACGGGAGAGATACGCAGTATTTT
CASSPNGRDTQYF
>TRBD1|TRBV4-1|TRBJ1-1|15|.
TGCGCCAGCAGGCGGACAGGGGGCTCGGACACTGAAGCTTTCTTT
CASRRTGGSDTEAFF
>TRBD1|TRBV2|TRBJ1-1|14|.
TGTGCCAGCAGTGAGACAGGGGGATGGACTGAAGCTTTCTTT
CASSETGGWTEAFF
>.|TRBV19|TRBJ1-1|12|once
TGTGCCAGTAGTATGAGCGGGACTAGGGCTTTCTTT
CASSMSGTRAFF
>.|TRBV24-1|TRBJ2-7|14|.
TGTGCCACCAGTGATCTGGGGGCTAGTAACGAGCAGTACTTC
CATSDLGASNEQYF
>.|TRBV19|TRBJ1-1|14|.
TGTGCCAGTAGTAACGGGATTATGAACACTGAAGCTTTCTTT
CASSNGIMNTEAFF
>.|TRBV28|TRBJ2-1|14|.
TGTGCCAGCAGTTTAAGACAGGTCCGGGATGAGCAGTTCTTC
CASSLRQVRDEQFF